These 8 T cell receptor beta chains came from one sample sequenced in a study of shared clonotypes between healthy human individuals. The naive CD8 fraction comprised CD45RO-negative cells positively selected for CCR7 and excluded terminally differentiated effector memory CD45RA+ cells. Repertoires were generated with immunoSEQ multiplex PCR, while TCRdb's copy carries only in-frame clones and drops some. This repertoire shows some 2.1 million clones, over 85% found once; its top ten account for more than 0.95%. Material for sequencing was naive CD8+ T cells sorted from blood. These receptors were collected from a man aged 18 to 29 in good health.

The V gene is TRBV4-1, the J gene TRBJ2-7; 7 nucleotides line up with TRBD1. The CDR3 is made up of 15 amino acids. CDR1 and CDR2 (germline): MGHRA, YSYEKL. Losses at the gene ends were 3 bases for V and 2 bases for J; bases not matched to a gene: 7. CDR3 sequence: CASSQHTGVPYEQYF. CDR3 bases: TGCGCCAGCAGCCAGCACACAGGGGTACCCTACGAGCAGTACTTC.

The chain recombines TRBV27 with TRBJ2-7; 9 bases align to TRBD1. With 5 bases clipped from V and 3 bases from J, the junction kept 5 bases outside the gene matches. Per germline, CDR1 MNHEY and CDR2 SMNVEV (reference sequence). The CDR3 is made up of 14 amino acids. This CDR3 reads CASSIRTGVYEQYF. CDR3 nucleotides: TGTGCCAGCAGTATAAGGACAGGGGTCTACGAGCAGTACTTC.

V and J are TRBV10-3 and TRBJ2-3, with D maybe TRBD2 (6 bases). This CDR3 is built from 18 residues. V gave up 0 bases and J gave up 0 bases, with 16 bases separating them. Germline CDR1 and CDR2: ENHRY and SYGVKD. In nucleotides, the CDR3 is TGTGCCATCAGTGAGTCAGAAATTAGCGGATCTAGCACAGATACGCAGTATTTT. It yields the protein CAISESEISGSSTDTQYF.

V gene TRBV27 combines with J gene TRBJ2-3; no firm D call. Germline CDR1 and CDR2: MNHEY and SMNVEV (reference sequence). The CDR3 has 13 residues. The V end lost 5 bases, the J end lost 4 bases, and 10 bases lay between the germline ends. CDR3 in amino acids: CASSVVGSDTQYF. CDR3 nucleotides: TGTGCCAGCAGTGTTGTCGGGTCAGATACGCAGTATTTT.

A word on this clone: The same CDR3 is also encoded by other DNA sequences in this sample. The chain combines TRBV4-1 with TRBJ1-3; the D is unclear. V was trimmed by 3 bases and J by 4 bases, leaving 1 base between them. The length of the CDR3 is 11 residues. The germline V gene has CDR1 MGHRA and CDR2 YSYEKL. The CDR3 loop is CASSQGNTIYF. As DNA, the CDR3 is TGCGCCAGCAGCCAGGGAAACACCATATATTTT.

In the case of this clone: Other DNA sequences in the same sample also yield this CDR3. J is TRBJ2-7 and V is TRBV7-2, with 8 bases lining up with TRBD1. Trimming cost V 2 bases and J 3 bases; bases outside gene matches: 3. CDR3 length: 14 amino acids. Germline V lookup: CDR1 SGHTA, CDR2 FQGNSA. CDR3 in DNA: TGTGCCAGCAGCTTACTCGGACAGGGCTACGAGCAGTACTTC. It specifies CASSLLGQGYEQYF. The full variable domain, completed using reference TRBV7-2 and TRBJ2-7, is GAGVSQSPSNKVTEKGKDVELRCDPISGHTALYWYRQSLGQGLEFLIYFQGNSAPDKSGLPSDRFSAERTGGSVSTLTIQRTQQEDSAVYLCASSLLGQGYEQYFGPGTRLTVT.

This rearrangement joins TRBV29-1 to TRBJ2-7; no reliable D call. The CDR3 has 12 amino acids. V was pared by 5 bases and J by 1 base, with 9 bases between. CDR1 and CDR2 (germline): SQVTM, ANQGSEA. The CDR3 is CSVWTESYEQYF. The CDR3 nucleotides are TGCAGCGTTTGGACGGAGTCCTACGAGCAGTACTTC.

This rearrangement joins TRBV7-9 to TRBJ1-1, with D unresolved. Per germline, CDR1 SEHNR and CDR2 FQNEAQ (reference sequence). The CDR3 has 16 amino acids. Trimming pared 5 bases from V and 4 bases from J, leaving 20 bases between. In nucleotides, the CDR3 is TGTGCCAGCAGCCCACCCACCGAACTGATCGGCACTGAAGCTTTCTTT. Translation gives CASSPPTELIGTEAFF.